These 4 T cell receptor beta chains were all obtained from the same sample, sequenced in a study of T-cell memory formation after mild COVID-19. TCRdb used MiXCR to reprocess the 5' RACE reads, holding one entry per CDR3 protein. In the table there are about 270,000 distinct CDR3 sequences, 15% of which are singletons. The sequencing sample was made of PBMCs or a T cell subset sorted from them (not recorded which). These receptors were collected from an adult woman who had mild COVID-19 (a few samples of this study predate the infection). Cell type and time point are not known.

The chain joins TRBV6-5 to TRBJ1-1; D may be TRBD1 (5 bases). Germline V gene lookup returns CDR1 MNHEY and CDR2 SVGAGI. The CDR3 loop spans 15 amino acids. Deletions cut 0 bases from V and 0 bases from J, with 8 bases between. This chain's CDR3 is CASSYSRQLNTEAFF. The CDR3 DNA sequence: TGTGCCAGCAGTTACTCCCGACAGCTGAACACTGAAGCTTTCTTT.

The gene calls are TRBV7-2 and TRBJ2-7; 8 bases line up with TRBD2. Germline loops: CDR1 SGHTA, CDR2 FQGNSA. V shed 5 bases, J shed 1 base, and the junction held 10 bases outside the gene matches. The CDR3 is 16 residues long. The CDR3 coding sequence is TGTGCCAGCAGCCTTGACTTTAGCGGGACTTCCTACGAGCAGTACTTC. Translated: CASSLDFSGTSYEQYF.

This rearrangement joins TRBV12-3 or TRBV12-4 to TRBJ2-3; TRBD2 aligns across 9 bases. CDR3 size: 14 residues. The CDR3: CATGGGALTDTQYF. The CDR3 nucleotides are TGTGCAACCGGCGGGGGGGCGTTAACAGATACGCAGTATTTT.

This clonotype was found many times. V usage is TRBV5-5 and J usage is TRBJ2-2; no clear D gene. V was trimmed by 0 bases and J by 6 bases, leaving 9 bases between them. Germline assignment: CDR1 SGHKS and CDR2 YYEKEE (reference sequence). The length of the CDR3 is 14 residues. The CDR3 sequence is CASSLEVRAGELFF. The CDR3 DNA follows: TGTGCCAGCAGCTTGGAAGTCCGGGCCGGGGAGCTGTTTTTT.